This entry lists 3 T cell receptor beta chains sequenced from one sample in a study of T cell responses to AZD1222 COVID-19 vaccine (dated by TCRdb to the early 2020s). The library was produced with the immunoSEQ multiplex PCR assay. TCRdb holds this immuneACCESS table with in-frame rearrangements only. Some clones are missing; in checked studies, unresolved V genes explain under half, and the rest has no known cause. Here the sample has 150,000 or so clones; roughly 87% occur a single time. The top ten clonotypes cover about 4.7% of the sample. Interpreted using the paper, the time point label stands for: baseline before first vaccination. Sequenced here: peripheral blood, sampled on day 0 of AZD1222 vaccination. The receptor set was obtained from an adult in good health.

The V gene is TRBV4-1, the J gene TRBJ1-1; TRBD1 is a possible D gene (6 bases). V dropped 3 bases and J dropped 5 bases, with 16 bases sitting between them. The CDR3 extends over 15 amino acids. CDR1 is MGHRA, CDR2 YSYEKL, per germline. CDR3 bases: TGCGCCAGCAGCCAGGCGGGGGGGCGGTTTACTGAAGCTTTCTTT. This gives the protein CASSQAGGRFTEAFF.

The chain combines TRBV28 with TRBJ2-4; 7 positions match TRBD1. V lost 1 base to trimming and J lost 2 bases; unmatched junction nucleotides: 8. This CDR3 region has 17 residues. Germline CDR1 and CDR2: MDHEN and SYDVKM. DNA of the CDR3: TGTGCCAGCAGTTTATTTGGGACAGAGAATACCAAAAACATTCAGTACTTC. It codes for CASSLFGTENTKNIQYF.

This rearrangement joins TRBV29-1 to TRBJ1-2; tentatively, D is TRBD1 (5 bases). Trimming cost V 6 bases and J 6 bases, with 17 bases left between them. Germline V lookup: CDR1 SQVTM, CDR2 ANQGSEA. This CDR3 is 13 amino acids long. CDR3: CSVVDGGNDGYTF. The DNA for the CDR3 is TGCAGCGTAGTTGACGGGGGAAACGATGGCTACACCTTC.